A selection of T cell receptor beta chains follows, all from one sample in a study of cytomegalovirus exposure and HLA in healthy donors. Libraries were prepared by immunoSEQ multiplex PCR; TCRdb keeps only in-frame clonotypes and omits some of them. Here the sample spans around 91,000 clones, around 78% being singletons. Sequencing was carried out using PBMCs. Source of these receptors: a male donor in good health and CMV-seropositive. CDR3s include the opening cysteine and the closing phenylalanine or tryptophan. The D gene is left open where the match is weak. A row's size may be missing; if present it is once, few, many or a size class.

V gene,clone size,D gene,J gene,CDR3 DNA,CDR3 protein
TRBV18,.,.,TRBJ2-5,TGTGCCAGCTCAGGGACTTTCAGGGAGACCCAGTACTTC,CASSGTFRETQYF
TRBV7-9,.,TRBD1,TRBJ2-3,TGTGCCAGCAGCTCCGACAGGGTCACAGATACGCAGTATTTT,CASSSDRVTDTQYF
TRBV30,.,TRBD1,TRBJ1-5,TGTGCCTGGAGTTCCCAGGGGGGTAGTCAGCCCCAGCATTTT,CAWSSQGGSQPQHF
TRBV5-1,.,TRBD1,TRBJ2-5,TGCGCCAGCAGCTGGTCAGGGGGCGCCGAGACCCAGTACTTC,CASSWSGGAETQYF
TRBV5-1,.,TRBD2,TRBJ2-7,TGCGCCAGCAGCTGGGCCGGACTAGCGGGAGGATCGCGCTACGAGCAGTACTTC,CASSWAGLAGGSRYEQYF
TRBV7-6,.,.,TRBJ1-5,TGTGCCAGCAGCGTGGAGGAGGGTCAGCCCCAGCATTTT,CASSVEEGQPQHF
TRBV7-9,few,TRBD2,TRBJ2-1,TGTGCCGCTCCCGACGCGGGAGTAAATGAGCAGTTCTTC,CAAPDAGVNEQFF
TRBV2,.,TRBD2,TRBJ2-1,TGTGCCAGCAGGGTAGCGGGGAGCTCCTACAATGAGCAGTTCTTC,CASRVAGSSYNEQFF
TRBV6-6,.,TRBD1,TRBJ1-1,TGTGCCAGCAGTTACTCTAACAACAGGGGTGAAGCTTTCTTT,CASSYSNNRGEAFF
TRBV30,.,.,TRBJ2-5,TGTGCCTGCCGCCCCGGGACACAAGAGACCCAGTACTTC,CACRPGTQETQYF
TRBV19,.,TRBD1,TRBJ1-1,TGTGCCAGTAGTATGGGGACAGGGGTTCGTCTTGACTCTGAAGCTTTCTTT,CASSMGTGVRLDSEAFF
TRBV27,.,TRBD2,TRBJ2-7,TGTGCCAGCAGTTTAAGGTGGGGGGGAATCTACGAGCAGTACTTC,CASSLRWGGIYEQYF
TRBV28,.,.,TRBJ2-7,TGTGCCAGCAGTTCCAGGGGTGGACTTGTGTACGAGCAGTACTTC,CASSSRGGLVYEQYF
TRBV2,.,.,TRBJ2-3,TGTGCCAGCAGCCCTGGCTTATCTAGCACAGATACGCAGTATTTT,CASSPGLSSTDTQYF
TRBV29-1,.,.,TRBJ1-4,TGCAGCGTTGAAGAGAGGACAGCAACTAATGAAAAACTGTTTTTT,CSVEERTATNEKLFF
TRBV11-2,.,.,TRBJ2-5,TGTGCCAGCAGCCCCCAGGGTCGCCTCGGTATTCAGACCCAGTACTTC,CASSPQGRLGIQTQYF
TRBV25-1,.,.,TRBJ1-4,TGTGCCAGTAGTGAGCCCCAACCTTGGAGTGAAAAACTGTTTTTT,CASSEPQPWSEKLFF